A single TCR beta chain is shown here with its context. Some clones are missing from TCRdb's copy, which holds only in-frame ones; the method was immunoSEQ multiplex PCR. This sample has roughly 20,000 clones; 86% occur once, and the top ten carry 15%. The germline V gene encodes CDR1 WSHSY and CDR2 SAAADI. CDR3 length: 14 amino acids. J was trimmed by 3 bases and V by 11 bases; bases with no gene match: 5. The sample comes from a study of somatic mutations in cytotoxic T cells in rheumatoid arthritis. Sequenced: CD8+ T cells sorted from blood. This clonotype was sampled from a man aged 40-49 years in good health. V and J are TRBV10-2 and TRBJ2-7; 15 bases are a match to TRBD2. The chain's CDR3 is CAAGTSGRIYEQYF. The CDR3 nucleotides read TGCGCCGCGGGGACTAGCGGGAGGATCTACGAGCAGTACTTC.